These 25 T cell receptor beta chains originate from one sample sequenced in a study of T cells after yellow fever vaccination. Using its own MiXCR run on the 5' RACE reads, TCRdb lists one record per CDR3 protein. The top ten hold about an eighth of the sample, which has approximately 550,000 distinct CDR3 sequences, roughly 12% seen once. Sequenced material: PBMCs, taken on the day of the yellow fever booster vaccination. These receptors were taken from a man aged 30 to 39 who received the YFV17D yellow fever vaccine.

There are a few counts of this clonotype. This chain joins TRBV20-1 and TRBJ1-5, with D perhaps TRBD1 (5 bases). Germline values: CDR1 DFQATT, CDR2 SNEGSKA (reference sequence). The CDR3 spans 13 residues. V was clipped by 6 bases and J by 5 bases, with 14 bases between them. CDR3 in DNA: TGCAGTGCGAAGCAGGGAGACGATCAGCCCCAGCATTTT. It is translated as CSAKQGDDQPQHF.

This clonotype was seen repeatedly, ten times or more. CDR3 nucleotides: TGTGCCAGCAGCTTAGGCGGGAGCACCTACGAGCAGTACTTC. It translates to CASSLGGSTYEQYF. The V call is TRBV11-2, the J call TRBJ2-7; 7 bases line up with TRBD2. Germline V lookup: CDR1 SGHAT, CDR2 FQNNGV. The CDR3 contains 14 residues. The V and J ends lost 1 base and 2 bases, in that order; junction bases with no gene match: 2. The full variable domain, with the rest looked up from reference TRBV11-2 and TRBJ2-7, is EAGVAQSPRYKIIEKRQSVAFWCNPISGHATLYWYQQILGQGPKLLIQFQNNGVVDDSQLPKDRFSAERLKGVDSTLKIQPAKLEDSAVYLCASSLGGSTYEQYFGPGTRLTVT.

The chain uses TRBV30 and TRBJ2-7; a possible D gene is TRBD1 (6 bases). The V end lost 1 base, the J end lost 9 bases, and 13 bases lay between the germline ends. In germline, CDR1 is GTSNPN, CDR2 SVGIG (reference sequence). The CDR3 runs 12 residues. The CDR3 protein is CAWSAVGHGQYF. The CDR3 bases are TGTGCCTGGAGTGCGGTGGGACACGGGCAGTACTTC.

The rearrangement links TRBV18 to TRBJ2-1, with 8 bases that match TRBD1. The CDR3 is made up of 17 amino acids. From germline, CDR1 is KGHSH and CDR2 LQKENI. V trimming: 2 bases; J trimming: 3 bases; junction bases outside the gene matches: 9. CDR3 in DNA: TGTGCCAGCTCACCAGGGACAGGTCTCTTCTTCTACAATGAGCAGTTCTTC. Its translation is CASSPGTGLFFYNEQFF.

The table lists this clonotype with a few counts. CDR3 sequence reads: CASSQGPGGVTQYF. The CDR3 bases are TGTGCCAGCAGCCAAGGCCCCGGGGGGGTTACGCAGTATTTT. This chain links TRBV3-1 with TRBJ2-3, with TRBD2 identical over 8 bases. CDR1 is LGHDT, CDR2 YNNKEL, per germline (reference sequence). CDR3 size: 14 residues. J gave up 8 bases and V 1 base, and 5 bases lay outside the gene matches.

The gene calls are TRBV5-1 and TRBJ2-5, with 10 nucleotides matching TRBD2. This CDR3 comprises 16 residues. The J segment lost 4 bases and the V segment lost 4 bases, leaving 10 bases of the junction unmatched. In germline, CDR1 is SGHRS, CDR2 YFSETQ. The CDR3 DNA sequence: TGCGCCAGCAGCCCAATCCCTAGCGGGAGAGGAGAGACCCAGTACTTC. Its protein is CASSPIPSGRGETQYF.

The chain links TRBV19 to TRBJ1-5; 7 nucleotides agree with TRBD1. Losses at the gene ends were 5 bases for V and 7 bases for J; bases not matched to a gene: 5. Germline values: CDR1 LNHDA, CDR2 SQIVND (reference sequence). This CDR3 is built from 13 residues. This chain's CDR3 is CASSPTGQQPQHF. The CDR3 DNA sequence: TGTGCCAGTAGTCCGACAGGGCAGCAGCCCCAGCATTTT.

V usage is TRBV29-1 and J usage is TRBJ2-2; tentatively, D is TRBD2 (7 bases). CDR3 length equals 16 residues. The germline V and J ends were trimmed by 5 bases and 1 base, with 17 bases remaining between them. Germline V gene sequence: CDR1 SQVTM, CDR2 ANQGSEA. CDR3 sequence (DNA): TGCAGCGTTTCCAGGGGCGCGGGAGTGAACACCGGGGAGCTGTTTTTT. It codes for CSVSRGAGVNTGELFF.

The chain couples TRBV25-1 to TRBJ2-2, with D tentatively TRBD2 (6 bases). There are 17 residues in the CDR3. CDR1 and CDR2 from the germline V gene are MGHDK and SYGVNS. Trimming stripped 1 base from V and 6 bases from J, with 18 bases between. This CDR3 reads CASSEFRRRGGAGELFF. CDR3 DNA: TGTGCCAGCAGTGAATTCCGCCGGCGGGGTGGGGCCGGGGAGCTGTTTTTT.

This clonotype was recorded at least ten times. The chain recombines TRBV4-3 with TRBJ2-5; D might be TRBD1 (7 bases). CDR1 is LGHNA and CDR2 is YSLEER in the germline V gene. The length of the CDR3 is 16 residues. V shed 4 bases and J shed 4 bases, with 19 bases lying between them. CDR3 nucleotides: TGCGCCAGCAGCCCGGGCCCAGGGGGGTATTCAGAGACCCAGTACTTC. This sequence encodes CASSPGPGGYSETQYF.

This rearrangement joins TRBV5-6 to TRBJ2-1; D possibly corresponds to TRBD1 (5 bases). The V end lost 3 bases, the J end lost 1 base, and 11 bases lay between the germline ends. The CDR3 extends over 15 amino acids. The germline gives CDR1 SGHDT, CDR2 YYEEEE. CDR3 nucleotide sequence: TGTGCCAGCAGCTCCGTAGGGGCTTCCTACAATGAGCAGTTCTTC. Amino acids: CASSSVGASYNEQFF.

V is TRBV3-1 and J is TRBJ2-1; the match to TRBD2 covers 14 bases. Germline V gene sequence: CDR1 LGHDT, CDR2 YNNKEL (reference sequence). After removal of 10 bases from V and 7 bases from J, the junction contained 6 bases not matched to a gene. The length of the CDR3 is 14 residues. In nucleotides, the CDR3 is TGTGCCACTGGGACTAGCGGGAGTTGGAATGAGCAGTTCTTC. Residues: CATGTSGSWNEQFF.

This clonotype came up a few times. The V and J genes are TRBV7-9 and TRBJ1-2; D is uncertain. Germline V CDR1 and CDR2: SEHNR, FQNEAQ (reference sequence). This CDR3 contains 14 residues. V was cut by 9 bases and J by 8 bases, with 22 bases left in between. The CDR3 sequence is CASGQATLLAGYTF. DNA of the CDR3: TGTGCCAGTGGGCAGGCGACGCTGCTTGCCGGCTACACCTTC.

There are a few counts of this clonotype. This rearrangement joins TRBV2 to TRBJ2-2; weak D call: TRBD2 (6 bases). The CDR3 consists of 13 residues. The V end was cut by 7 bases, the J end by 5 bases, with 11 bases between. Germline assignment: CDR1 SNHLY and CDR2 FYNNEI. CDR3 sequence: CASTGGGTGELFF. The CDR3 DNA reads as TGTGCCAGCACCGGGGGTGGGACCGGGGAGCTGTTTTTT.

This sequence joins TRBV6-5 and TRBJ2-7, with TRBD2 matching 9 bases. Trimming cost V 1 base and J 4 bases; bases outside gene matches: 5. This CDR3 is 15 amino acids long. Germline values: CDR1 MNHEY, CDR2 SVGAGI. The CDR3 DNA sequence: TGTGCCAGCAGTTACTTCGCGGGAGGGACGTACGAGCAGTACTTC. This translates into CASSYFAGGTYEQYF.

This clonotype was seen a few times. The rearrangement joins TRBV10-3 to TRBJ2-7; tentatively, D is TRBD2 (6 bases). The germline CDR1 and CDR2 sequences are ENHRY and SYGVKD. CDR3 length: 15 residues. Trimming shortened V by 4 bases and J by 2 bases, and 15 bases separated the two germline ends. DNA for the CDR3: TGTGCCATCAGTGGTGGCGGGACTTCGACCTACGAGCAGTACTTC. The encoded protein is CAISGGGTSTYEQYF.

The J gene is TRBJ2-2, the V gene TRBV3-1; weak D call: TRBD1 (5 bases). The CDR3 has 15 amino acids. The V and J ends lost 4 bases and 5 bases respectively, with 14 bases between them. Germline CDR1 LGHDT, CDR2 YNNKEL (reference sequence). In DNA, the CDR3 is TGTGCCAGCAGCCCCCTCAGGGTCGAAACCGGGGAGCTGTTTTTT. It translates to CASSPLRVETGELFF.

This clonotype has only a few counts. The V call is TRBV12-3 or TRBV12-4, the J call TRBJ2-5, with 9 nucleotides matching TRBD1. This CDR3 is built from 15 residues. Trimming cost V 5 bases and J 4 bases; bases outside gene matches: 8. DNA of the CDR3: TGTGCCAGCAGTAAACCTCGGACAGGGGTAGAGACCCAGTACTTC. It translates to CASSKPRTGVETQYF.

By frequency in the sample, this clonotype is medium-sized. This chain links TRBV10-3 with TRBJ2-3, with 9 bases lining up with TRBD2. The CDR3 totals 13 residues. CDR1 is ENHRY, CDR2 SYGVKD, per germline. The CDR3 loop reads CAIQREDLDTQYF. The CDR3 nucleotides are TGTGCTATTCAGCGGGAGGATCTAGATACGCAGTATTTT.

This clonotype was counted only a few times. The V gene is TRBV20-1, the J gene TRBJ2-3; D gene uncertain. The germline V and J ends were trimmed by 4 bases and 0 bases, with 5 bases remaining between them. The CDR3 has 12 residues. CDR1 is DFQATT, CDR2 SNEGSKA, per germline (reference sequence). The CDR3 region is CSAISSTDTQYF. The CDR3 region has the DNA TGCAGTGCTATATCTAGCACAGATACGCAGTATTTT.

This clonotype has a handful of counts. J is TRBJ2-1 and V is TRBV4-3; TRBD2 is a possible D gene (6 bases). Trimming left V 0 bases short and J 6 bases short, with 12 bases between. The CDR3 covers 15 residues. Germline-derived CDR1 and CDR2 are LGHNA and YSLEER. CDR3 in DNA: TGCGCCAGCAGCCAAGATTTGACTAGTCGCAATGAGCAGTTCTTC. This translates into CASSQDLTSRNEQFF.

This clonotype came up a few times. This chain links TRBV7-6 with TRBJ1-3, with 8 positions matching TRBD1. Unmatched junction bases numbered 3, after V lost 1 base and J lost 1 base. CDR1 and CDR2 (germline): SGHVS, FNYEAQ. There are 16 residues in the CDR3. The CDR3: CASSLGRGRSGNTIYF. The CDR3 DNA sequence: TGTGCCAGCAGCTTAGGCAGGGGGCGATCTGGAAACACCATATATTTT.

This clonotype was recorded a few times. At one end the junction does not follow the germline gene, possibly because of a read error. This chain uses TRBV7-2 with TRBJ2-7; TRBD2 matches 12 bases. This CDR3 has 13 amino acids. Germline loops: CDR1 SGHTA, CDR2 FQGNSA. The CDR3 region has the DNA TGTGCCAGCAGCGGTTCTAGCGGGAGGGTTTTGGACTTC. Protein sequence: CASSGSSGRVLDF. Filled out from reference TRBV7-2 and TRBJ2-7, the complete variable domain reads GAGVSQSPSNKVTEKGKDVELRCDPISGHTALYWYRQSLGQGLEFLIYFQGNSAPDKSGLPSDRFSAERTGGSVSTLTIQRTQQEDSAVYLCASSGSSGRVLDFGPGTRLTVT.

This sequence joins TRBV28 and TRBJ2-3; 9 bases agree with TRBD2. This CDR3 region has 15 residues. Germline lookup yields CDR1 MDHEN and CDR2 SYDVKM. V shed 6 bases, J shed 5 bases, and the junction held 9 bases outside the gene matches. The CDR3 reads CASRDSGSAGDTQYF. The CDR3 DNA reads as TGTGCCAGCAGAGATAGCGGGAGCGCTGGAGATACGCAGTATTTT.

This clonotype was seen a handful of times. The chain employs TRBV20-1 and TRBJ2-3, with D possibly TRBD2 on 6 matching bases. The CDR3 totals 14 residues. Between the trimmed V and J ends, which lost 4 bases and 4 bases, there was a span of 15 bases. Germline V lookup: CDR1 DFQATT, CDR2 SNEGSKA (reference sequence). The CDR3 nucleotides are TGCAGTGCTACCCTTACTAGCATCGCAGATACGCAGTATTTT. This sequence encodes CSATLTSIADTQYF.